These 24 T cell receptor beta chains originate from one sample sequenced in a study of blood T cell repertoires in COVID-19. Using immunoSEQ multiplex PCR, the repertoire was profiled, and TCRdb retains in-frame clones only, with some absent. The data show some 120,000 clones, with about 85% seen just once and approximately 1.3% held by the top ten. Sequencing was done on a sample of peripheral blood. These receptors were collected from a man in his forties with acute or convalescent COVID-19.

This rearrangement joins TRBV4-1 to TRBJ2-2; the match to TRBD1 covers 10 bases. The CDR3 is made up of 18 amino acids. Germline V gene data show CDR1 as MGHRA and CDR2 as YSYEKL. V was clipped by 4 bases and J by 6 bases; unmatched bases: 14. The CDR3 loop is CASSPRDRGFGLPGELFF. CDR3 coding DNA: TGCGCCAGCAGCCCTCGGGACAGGGGATTTGGCCTCCCCGGGGAGCTGTTTTTT.

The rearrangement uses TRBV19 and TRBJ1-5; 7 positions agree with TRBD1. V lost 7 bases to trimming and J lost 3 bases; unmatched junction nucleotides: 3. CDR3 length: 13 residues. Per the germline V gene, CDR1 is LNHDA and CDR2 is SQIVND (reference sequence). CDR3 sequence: CASTDRANQPQHF. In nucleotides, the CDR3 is TGTGCCAGTACTGACAGGGCCAATCAGCCCCAGCATTTT.

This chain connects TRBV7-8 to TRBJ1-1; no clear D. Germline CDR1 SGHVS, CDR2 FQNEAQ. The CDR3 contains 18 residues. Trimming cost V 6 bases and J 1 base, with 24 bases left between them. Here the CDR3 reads CASSPYSAGRRWNTEAFF. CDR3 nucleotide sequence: TGTGCCAGCAGTCCATACTCTGCGGGCCGGCGGTGGAACACTGAAGCTTTCTTT.

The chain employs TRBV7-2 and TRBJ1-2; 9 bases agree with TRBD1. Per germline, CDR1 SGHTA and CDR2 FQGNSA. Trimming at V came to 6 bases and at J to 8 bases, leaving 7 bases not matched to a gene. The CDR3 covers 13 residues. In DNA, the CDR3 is TGTGCCAGCAGTAAGGACAGGGGTGGAGGCTACACCTTC. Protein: CASSKDRGGGYTF.

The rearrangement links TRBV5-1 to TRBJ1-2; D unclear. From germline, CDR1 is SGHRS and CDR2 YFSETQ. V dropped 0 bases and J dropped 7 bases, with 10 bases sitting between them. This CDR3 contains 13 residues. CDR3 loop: CASSLVSGGGYTF. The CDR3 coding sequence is TGCGCCAGCAGCTTGGTGTCAGGTGGTGGCTACACCTTC.

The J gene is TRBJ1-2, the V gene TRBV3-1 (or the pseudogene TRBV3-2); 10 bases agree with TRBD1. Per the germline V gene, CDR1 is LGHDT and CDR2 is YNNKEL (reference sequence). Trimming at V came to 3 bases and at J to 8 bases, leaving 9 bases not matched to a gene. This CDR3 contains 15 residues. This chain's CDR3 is CASSHRQGATKGYTF. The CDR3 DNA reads TGTGCCAGCAGCCACCGACAGGGGGCTACCAAGGGCTACACCTTC.

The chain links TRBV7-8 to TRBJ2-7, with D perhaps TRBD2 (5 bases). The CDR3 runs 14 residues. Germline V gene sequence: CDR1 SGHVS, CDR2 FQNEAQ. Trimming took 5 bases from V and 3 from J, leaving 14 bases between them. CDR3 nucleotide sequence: TGTGCCAGCAGCCTCGAGGAGGTTATCTACGAGCAGTACTTC. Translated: CASSLEEVIYEQYF.

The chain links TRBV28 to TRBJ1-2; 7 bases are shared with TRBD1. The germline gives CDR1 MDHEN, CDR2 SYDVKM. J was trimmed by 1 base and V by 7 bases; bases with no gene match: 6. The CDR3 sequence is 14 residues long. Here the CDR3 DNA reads TGTGCCAGCAAATCAGGGGGGTTTAACTATGGCTACACCTTC. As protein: CASKSGGFNYGYTF.

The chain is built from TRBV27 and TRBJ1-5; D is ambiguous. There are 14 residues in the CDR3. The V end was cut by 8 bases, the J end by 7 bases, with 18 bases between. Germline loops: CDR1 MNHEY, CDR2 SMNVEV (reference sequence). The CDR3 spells CASPPADRRQPQHF. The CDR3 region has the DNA TGTGCCAGCCCTCCGGCGGATCGGAGACAGCCCCAGCATTTT.

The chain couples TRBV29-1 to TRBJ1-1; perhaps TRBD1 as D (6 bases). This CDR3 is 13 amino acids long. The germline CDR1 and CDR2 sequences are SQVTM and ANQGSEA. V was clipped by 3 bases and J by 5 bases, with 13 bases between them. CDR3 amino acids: CSVEGGGATEAFF. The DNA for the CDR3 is TGCAGCGTTGAGGGCGGGGGGGCTACTGAAGCTTTCTTT.

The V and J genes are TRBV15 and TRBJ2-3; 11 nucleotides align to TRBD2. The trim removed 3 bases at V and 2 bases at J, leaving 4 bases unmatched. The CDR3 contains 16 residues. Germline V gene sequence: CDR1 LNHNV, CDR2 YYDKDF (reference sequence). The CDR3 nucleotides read TGTGCCACCAGCAGTAGACTAGCGGGACTCACAGATACGCAGTATTTT. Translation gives CATSSRLAGLTDTQYF.

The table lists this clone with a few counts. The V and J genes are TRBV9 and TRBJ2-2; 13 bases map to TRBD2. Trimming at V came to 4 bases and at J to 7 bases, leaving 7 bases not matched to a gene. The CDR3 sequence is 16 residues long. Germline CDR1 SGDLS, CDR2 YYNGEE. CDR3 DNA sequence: TGTGCCAGCAGCTCCCGACTAGCGGGAGGCGTCGGGGAGCTGTTTTTT. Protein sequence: CASSSRLAGGVGELFF.

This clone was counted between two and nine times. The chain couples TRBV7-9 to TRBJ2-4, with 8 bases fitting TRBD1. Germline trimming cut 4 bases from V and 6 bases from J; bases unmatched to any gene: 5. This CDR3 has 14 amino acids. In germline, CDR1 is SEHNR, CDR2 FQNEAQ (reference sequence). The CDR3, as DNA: TGTGCCAGCAGCTACGGGGACAGGCGAAACATTCAGTACTTC. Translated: CASSYGDRRNIQYF.

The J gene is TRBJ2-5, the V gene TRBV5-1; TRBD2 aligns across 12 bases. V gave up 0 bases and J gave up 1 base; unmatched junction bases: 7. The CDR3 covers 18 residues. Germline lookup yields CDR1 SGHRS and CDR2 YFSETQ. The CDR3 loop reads CASSLELAGGPLQETQYF. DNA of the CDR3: TGCGCCAGCAGCTTGGAACTAGCGGGGGGTCCCCTCCAAGAGACCCAGTACTTC.

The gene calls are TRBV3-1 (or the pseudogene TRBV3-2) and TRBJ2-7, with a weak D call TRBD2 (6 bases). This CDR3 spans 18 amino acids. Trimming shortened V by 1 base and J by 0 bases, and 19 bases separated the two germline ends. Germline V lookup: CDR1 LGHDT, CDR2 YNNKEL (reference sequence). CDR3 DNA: TGTGCCAGCAGCCAAGCGGGGATGATAGCGGTTAGCTCCTACGAGCAGTACTTC. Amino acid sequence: CASSQAGMIAVSSYEQYF.

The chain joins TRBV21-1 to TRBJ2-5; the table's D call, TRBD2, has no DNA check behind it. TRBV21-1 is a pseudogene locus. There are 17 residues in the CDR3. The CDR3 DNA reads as TGTGCCAGCAGCAAATCCCCACTAGTTCCCGGCCAAGAGACCCAGTACTTC. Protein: CASSKSPLVPGQETQYF.

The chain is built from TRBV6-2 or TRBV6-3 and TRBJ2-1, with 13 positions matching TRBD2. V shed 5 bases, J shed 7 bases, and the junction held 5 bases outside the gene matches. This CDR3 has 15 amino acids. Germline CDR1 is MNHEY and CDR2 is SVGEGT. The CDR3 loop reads CASSRLAGGQNEQFF. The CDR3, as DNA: TGTGCCAGCAGTCGACTAGCGGGAGGACAGAATGAGCAGTTCTTC.

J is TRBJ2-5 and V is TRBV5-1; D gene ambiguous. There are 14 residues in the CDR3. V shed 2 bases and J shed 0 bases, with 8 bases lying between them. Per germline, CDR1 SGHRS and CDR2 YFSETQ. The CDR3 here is CASSLQVHQETQYF. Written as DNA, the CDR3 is TGCGCCAGCAGCTTACAAGTCCACCAAGAGACCCAGTACTTC.

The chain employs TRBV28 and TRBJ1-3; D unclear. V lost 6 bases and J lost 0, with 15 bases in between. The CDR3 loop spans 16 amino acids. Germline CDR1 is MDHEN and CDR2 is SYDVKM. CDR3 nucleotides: TGTGCCAGCAGCCCGGGAGGCAGTGTCTCTGGAAACACCATATATTTT. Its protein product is CASSPGGSVSGNTIYF.

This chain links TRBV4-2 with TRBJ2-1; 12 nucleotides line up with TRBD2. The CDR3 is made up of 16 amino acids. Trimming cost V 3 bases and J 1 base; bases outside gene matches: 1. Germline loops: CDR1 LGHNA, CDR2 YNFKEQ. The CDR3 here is CASSQLAGGSYNEQFF. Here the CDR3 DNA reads TGTGCCAGCAGCCAGCTAGCGGGGGGGTCCTACAATGAGCAGTTCTTC.

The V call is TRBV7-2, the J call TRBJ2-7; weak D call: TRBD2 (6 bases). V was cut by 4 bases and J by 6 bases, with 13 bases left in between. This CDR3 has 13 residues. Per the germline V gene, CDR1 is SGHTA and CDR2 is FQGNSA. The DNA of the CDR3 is TGTGCCAGCAGCTCCCCTACTAGCCGCGAGCAGTACTTC. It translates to CASSSPTSREQYF.

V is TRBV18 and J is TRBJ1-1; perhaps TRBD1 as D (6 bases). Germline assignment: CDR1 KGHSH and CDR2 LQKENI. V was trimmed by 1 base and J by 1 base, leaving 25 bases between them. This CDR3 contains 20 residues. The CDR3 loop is CASSPQSIRLDRRSNTEAFF. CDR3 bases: TGTGCCAGCTCACCACAGTCGATTAGGCTTGACAGGAGATCGAACACTGAAGCTTTCTTT. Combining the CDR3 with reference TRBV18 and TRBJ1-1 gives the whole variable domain NAGVMQNPRHLVRRRGQEARLRCSPMKGHSHVYWYRQLPEEGLKFMVYLQKENIIDESGMPKERFSAEFPKEGPSILRIQQVVRGDSAAYFCASSPQSIRLDRRSNTEAFFGQGTRLTVV.

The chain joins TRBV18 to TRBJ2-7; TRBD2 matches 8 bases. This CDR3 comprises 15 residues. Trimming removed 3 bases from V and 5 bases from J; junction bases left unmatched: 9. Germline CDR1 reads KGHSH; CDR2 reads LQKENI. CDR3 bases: TGTGCCAGCTCACCCCGGGTTAGCGGGGAGAACGAGCAGTACTTC. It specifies CASSPRVSGENEQYF. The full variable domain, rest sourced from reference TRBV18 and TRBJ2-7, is NAGVMQNPRHLVRRRGQEARLRCSPMKGHSHVYWYRQLPEEGLKFMVYLQKENIIDESGMPKERFSAEFPKEGPSILRIQQVVRGDSAAYFCASSPRVSGENEQYFGPGTRLTVT.

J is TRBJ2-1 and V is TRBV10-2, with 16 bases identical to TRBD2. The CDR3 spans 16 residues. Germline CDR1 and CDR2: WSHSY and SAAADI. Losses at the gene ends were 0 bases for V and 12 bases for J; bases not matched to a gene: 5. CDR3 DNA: TGCGCCAGCAGTGAGTCGGGGGGACTAGCGGGAGGGAGGCAGTTCTTC. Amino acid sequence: CASSESGGLAGGRQFF.